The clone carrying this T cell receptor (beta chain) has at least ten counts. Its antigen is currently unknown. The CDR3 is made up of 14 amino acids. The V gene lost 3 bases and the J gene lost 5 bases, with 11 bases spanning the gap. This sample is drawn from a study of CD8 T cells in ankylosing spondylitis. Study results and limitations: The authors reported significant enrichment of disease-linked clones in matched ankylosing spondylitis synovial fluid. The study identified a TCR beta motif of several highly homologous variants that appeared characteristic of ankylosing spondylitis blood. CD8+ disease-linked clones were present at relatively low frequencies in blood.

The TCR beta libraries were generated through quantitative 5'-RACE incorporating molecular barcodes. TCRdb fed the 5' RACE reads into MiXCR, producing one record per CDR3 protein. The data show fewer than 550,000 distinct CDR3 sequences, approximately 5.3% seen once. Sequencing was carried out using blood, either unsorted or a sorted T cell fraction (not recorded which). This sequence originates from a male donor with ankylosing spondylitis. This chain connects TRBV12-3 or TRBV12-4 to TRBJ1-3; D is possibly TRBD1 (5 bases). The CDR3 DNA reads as TGTGCCAGCAGTTTGTCGGGGCCTCGAAACACCATATATTTT. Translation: CASSLSGPRNTIYF.